One and the same sample provided the 15 T cell receptor beta chains below, sequenced in a study of cytomegalovirus exposure and HLA in healthy donors. It was with 60 Vbeta and 13 Jbeta primers that the PCR ran. Method: immunoSEQ multiplex PCR; TCRdb's copy keeps in-frame clones and lacks some. The table has around 110,000 clones, 79% seen once. The specimen was PBMCs. Receptors originate from a young woman in good health and CMV-seropositive.

Only a few counts were recorded for this clone. The J gene is TRBJ2-7, the V gene TRBV6-1; the match to TRBD1 covers 9 bases. Per germline, CDR1 MNHNS and CDR2 SASEGT. The CDR3 has 15 amino acids. After removal of 4 bases from V and 7 bases from J, the junction contained 11 bases not matched to a gene. The CDR3 reads CASSAVGQGGGEQYF. The CDR3 DNA reads TGTGCCAGCAGTGCCGTGGGACAGGGAGGGGGGGAGCAGTACTTC.

The chain is built from TRBV10-2 and TRBJ2-7; possible D gene TRBD2, 5 bases. Germline V gene lookup returns CDR1 WSHSY and CDR2 SAAADI. V lost 4 bases and J 1 base, leaving 8 bases between the germline ends. The CDR3 runs 13 residues. The CDR3 reads CASSAEDSYEQYF. The DNA of the CDR3 is TGCGCCAGCAGTGCGGAGGATTCCTACGAGCAGTACTTC.

The chain is built from TRBV6-6 and TRBJ2-5, with TRBD1 matching 7 bases. Germline V CDR1 and CDR2: MNHNY, SVGAGI (reference sequence). The length of the CDR3 is 12 residues. V was clipped by 11 bases and J by 5 bases; unmatched bases: 8. The CDR3 region is CALGQGVETQYF. DNA for the CDR3: TGTGCCCTTGGGCAGGGGGTCGAGACCCAGTACTTC.

Worth noting for this clone: One end of the junction varies from germline; a read error may be responsible. The chain uses TRBV13 and TRBJ2-7, with 11 bases that match TRBD1. Germline loops: CDR1 PRHDT, CDR2 FYEKMQ (reference sequence). This CDR3 comprises 18 residues. CDR3 sequence reads: CANSTYPPDRGLLYEQYF. The CDR3 nucleotides are TGTGCCAACAGCACCTATCCCCCGGACAGGGGGCTCCTCTACGAGCAGTACTTC.

The sample holds one count of this clone. The V and J genes are TRBV27 and TRBJ1-5; D may be TRBD1 (5 bases). Germline CDR1 is MNHEY and CDR2 is SMNVEV (reference sequence). The CDR3 is 17 residues long. V lost 4 bases and J 2 bases, leaving 18 bases between the germline ends. CDR3: CASSSRAGLRGNQPQHF. CDR3 nucleotides: TGTGCCAGCAGTTCGAGGGCGGGGCTAAGAGGCAATCAGCCCCAGCATTTT.

This clone was found once. J is TRBJ2-5 and V is TRBV27; TRBD1 aligns across 9 bases. The V gene end was trimmed by 5 bases and the J gene end by 4 bases; junction bases not matched to a gene: 8. This CDR3 region has 15 residues. Germline lookup yields CDR1 MNHEY and CDR2 SMNVEV (reference sequence). CDR3 region: CASSQQGAQGETQYF. CDR3 in DNA: TGTGCCAGCAGTCAACAGGGGGCGCAGGGAGAGACCCAGTACTTC.

The chain combines TRBV10-1 with TRBJ1-4, with TRBD1 as a possible D gene (6 bases). Germline CDR1 and CDR2: WNHNN and SYGVQD (reference sequence). This CDR3 is built from 13 residues. V was pared by 4 bases and J by 6 bases, with 9 bases between. The CDR3 DNA reads as TGCGCCAGCAGTGTAAGGACAGATGAAAAACTGTTTTTT. It specifies CASSVRTDEKLFF.

The rearrangement links TRBV6-5 to TRBJ1-5, with a possible D match to TRBD1 (6 bases). V was trimmed by 5 bases and J by 1 base, leaving 12 bases between them. CDR1 and CDR2 (germline): MNHEY, SVGAGI. This CDR3 is built from 15 residues. CDR3 residues: CASSPTGLSNQPQHF. The CDR3 DNA follows: TGTGCCAGCAGTCCAACAGGGCTAAGCAATCAGCCCCAGCATTTT.

The rearrangement uses TRBV7-9 and TRBJ1-1; perhaps TRBD1 as D (5 bases). The V gene's germline CDR1 is SEHNR and CDR2 FQNEAQ (reference sequence). Trimming removed 4 bases at V and 5 bases at J, with 11 bases between. The CDR3 runs 13 residues. This chain's CDR3 is CASSSMGGTEAFF. CDR3 DNA sequence: TGTGCCAGCAGCTCTATGGGGGGGACTGAAGCTTTCTTT.

The chain combines TRBV5-1 with TRBJ1-2; 9 nucleotides match TRBD1. The trim removed 4 bases at V and 2 bases at J, leaving 3 bases unmatched. This CDR3 has 14 residues. In germline, CDR1 is SGHRS, CDR2 YFSETQ. The CDR3 is CASSVDRGNYGYTF. The CDR3 nucleotides read TGCGCCAGCAGCGTGGACAGGGGAAACTATGGCTACACCTTC.

The chain employs TRBV29-1 and TRBJ1-2; 7 bases agree with TRBD1. V gave up 6 bases and J gave up 0 bases; unmatched junction bases: 7. Germline assignment: CDR1 SQVTM and CDR2 ANQGSEA. This CDR3 has 14 residues. The CDR3 loop reads CSVVRDSPNYGYTF. The DNA of the CDR3 is TGCAGCGTGGTCCGGGACAGTCCTAACTATGGCTACACCTTC.

There are a few counts of this clone. The rearrangement links TRBV6-5 to TRBJ2-7; TRBD1 matches 7 bases. Germline V gene data show CDR1 as MNHEY and CDR2 as SVGAGI. J gave up 0 bases and V 2 bases, and 4 bases lay outside the gene matches. The CDR3 spans 15 residues. The CDR3 DNA is TGTGCCAGCAGTTACGGGACAGAGCCCTCCTACGAGCAGTACTTC. Amino acid sequence: CASSYGTEPSYEQYF.

This chain links TRBV9 with TRBJ1-4; a weak D match, TRBD1 (6 bases). The V and J ends lost 4 bases and 2 bases respectively, with 21 bases between them. Germline CDR1 and CDR2: SGDLS and YYNGEE. This CDR3 spans 18 amino acids. The CDR3, as DNA: TGTGCCAGCAGCCCCGGTCAGGGGTATACAACCACTAATGAAAAACTGTTTTTT. Translating it yields CASSPGQGYTTTNEKLFF. The entire variable domain, with the rest obtained from reference TRBV9 and TRBJ1-4, is as follows: DSGVTQTPKHLITATGQRVTLRCSPRSGDLSVYWYQQSLDQGLQFLIQYYNGEERAKGNILERFSAQQFPDLHSELNLSSLELGDSALYFCASSPGQGYTTTNEKLFFGSGTQLSVL.

The chain has TRBV6-5 and TRBJ1-2, with 12 bases fitting TRBD1. The CDR3 is 15 amino acids. Germline CDR1 and CDR2: MNHEY and SVGAGI. The V segment lost 2 bases and the J segment 8 bases; nucleotides outside the gene matches: 6. The CDR3 reads CASSYAPGQGAGYTF. The CDR3 bases are TGTGCCAGCAGTTACGCCCCGGGACAGGGGGCCGGCTACACCTTC.

The V and J genes are TRBV5-1 and TRBJ2-5; 8 nucleotides line up with TRBD2. V lost 0 bases, J lost 4 bases, and 11 bases stayed unmatched. The CDR3 runs to 17 residues. Germline V lookup: CDR1 SGHRS, CDR2 YFSETQ. CDR3 sequence reads: CASSLGASGSLVETQYF. In nucleotides, the CDR3 is TGCGCCAGCAGCTTGGGGGCGAGCGGGAGCCTGGTAGAGACCCAGTACTTC.